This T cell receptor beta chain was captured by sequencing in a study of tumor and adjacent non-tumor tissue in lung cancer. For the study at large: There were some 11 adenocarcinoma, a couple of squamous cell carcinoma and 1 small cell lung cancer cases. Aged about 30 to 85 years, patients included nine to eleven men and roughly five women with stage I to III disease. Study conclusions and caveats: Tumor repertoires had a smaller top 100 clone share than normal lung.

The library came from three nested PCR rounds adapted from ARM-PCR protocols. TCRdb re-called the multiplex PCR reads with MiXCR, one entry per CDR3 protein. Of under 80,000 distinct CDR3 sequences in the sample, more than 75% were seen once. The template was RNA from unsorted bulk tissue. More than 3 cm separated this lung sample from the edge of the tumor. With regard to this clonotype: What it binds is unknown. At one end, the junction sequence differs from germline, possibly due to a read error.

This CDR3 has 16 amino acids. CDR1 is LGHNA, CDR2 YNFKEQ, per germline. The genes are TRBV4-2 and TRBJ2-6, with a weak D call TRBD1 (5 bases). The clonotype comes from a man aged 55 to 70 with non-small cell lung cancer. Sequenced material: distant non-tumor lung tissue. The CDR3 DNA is TGTGCCAGTAGCCAAGAAGCCCTCTCTGGGGCCAACCTCCTGACTTTC. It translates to CASSQEALSGANLLTF.